This T cell receptor (beta chain) was documented in a study of cytomegalovirus exposure and HLA in healthy donors. Study-level results: The study designated 150 or so TCR beta chains cytomegalovirus-associated. Later on, a genetic analysis was performed. It linked a missense variant in DCLRE1C with V- and J-gene trimming of TCR beta. Available immune exposure information was restricted to CMV serostatus only.

Note on this clone: Its antigen remains unknown.

The PCR had 60 Vbeta and 13 Jbeta primers. Sequencing used immunoSEQ multiplex PCR; TCRdb keeps in-frame clones, though not all of them. The sample carries approximately 140,000 clones, around 78% recorded once. The sequenced sample consisted of PBMCs. This sequence was found in a man aged 35-49 years in good health and CMV-seropositive.

DNA of the CDR3: TGTGCCAGTAGCCGGACGACTAGCGGGAAAGAAGAGACCCAGTACTTC. Its protein product is CASSRTTSGKEETQYF. The gene calls are TRBV19 and TRBJ2-5; 11 nucleotides agree with TRBD2. This CDR3 is built from 16 residues. J gave up 3 bases and V 6 bases, and 9 bases lay outside the gene matches. Germline V CDR1 and CDR2: LNHDA, SQIVND (reference sequence).